A single sample is the source of the 6 T cell receptor beta chains below, sequenced in a study of vaccination and CD4 T cells after COVID-19. No cognate antigen is known for these TCRs. Oncomine TCR Beta short-read sequencing was applied to DNA from cultured CD4+ T cells. TCRdb reprocessed the PCR reads via MiXCR and lists one record per CDR3 protein. This repertoire shows approximately 13,000 distinct CDR3 sequences, roughly 31% found once; its top ten account for roughly 18%. Treatment in this sample: approximately nine-day PBMC culture with coronavirus spike peptide pools or control peptides (ViraFEST assay). The source material was cultured CD4+ T cells from blood. These receptor sequences come from a human donor with COVID-19.

The chain uses TRBV6-4 and TRBJ2-1, with 10 bases matching TRBD1. The CDR3 is 16 residues long. Trimming cost V 5 bases and J 2 bases; bases outside gene matches: 6. The germline CDR1 and CDR2 sequences are MRHNA and SNTAGT. CDR3 protein: CASSPRDRGTYNEQFF. For the CDR3, the DNA is TGTGCCAGCAGTCCCCGGGACAGGGGAACCTACAATGAGCAGTTCTTC.

The chain combines TRBV20-1 with TRBJ2-3; D uncertain. The CDR3 is 13 amino acids. The V gene's germline CDR1 is DFQATT and CDR2 SNEGSKA (reference sequence). Trimming shortened V by 7 bases and J by 2 bases, and 13 bases separated the two germline ends. The CDR3 nucleotides read TGCAGTGGGGCCGGACCACACACAGATACGCAGTATTTT. It codes for CSGAGPHTDTQYF.

This clonotype was picked up a small number of times. The chain links TRBV7-2 to TRBJ2-3, with D maybe TRBD2 (6 bases). Trimming shortened V by 4 bases and J by 7 bases, and 12 bases separated the two germline ends. Per germline, CDR1 SGHTA and CDR2 FQGNSA. CDR3 length: 13 amino acids. The DNA of the CDR3 is TGTGCCAGCAGCTCCGGGACTCGCAATACGCAGTATTTT. Translation: CASSSGTRNTQYF.

This clonotype has just a few counts. The chain has TRBV6-5 and TRBJ1-3; D uncertain. Per germline, CDR1 MNHEY and CDR2 SVGAGI. V was cut by 2 bases and J by 3 bases, with 8 bases left in between. The CDR3 runs 14 residues. CDR3 coding DNA: TGTGCCAGCAGTTACGGAGCCGGTGGAAACACCATATATTTT. Encoded protein: CASSYGAGGNTIYF.

This chain joins TRBV29-1 and TRBJ1-2; D is unresolved. The V and J ends lost 1 base and 3 bases respectively, with 12 bases between them. Germline CDR1 is SQVTM and CDR2 is ANQGSEA. The CDR3 covers 14 residues. As DNA, the CDR3 is TGCAGCGTTGAAGTAAGGGCAGCCGACTATGGCTACACCTTC. Translating it yields CSVEVRAADYGYTF.

The J gene is TRBJ1-2, the V gene TRBV29-1; 9 bases align to TRBD1. This CDR3 region has 15 residues. The V segment lost 5 bases and the J segment 3 bases; nucleotides outside the gene matches: 10. CDR1 SQVTM and CDR2 ANQGSEA come from the germline V gene. The CDR3 is CSVPRTGEGDYGYTF. CDR3 nucleotide sequence: TGCAGCGTTCCCCGGACAGGGGAGGGGGACTATGGCTACACCTTC.